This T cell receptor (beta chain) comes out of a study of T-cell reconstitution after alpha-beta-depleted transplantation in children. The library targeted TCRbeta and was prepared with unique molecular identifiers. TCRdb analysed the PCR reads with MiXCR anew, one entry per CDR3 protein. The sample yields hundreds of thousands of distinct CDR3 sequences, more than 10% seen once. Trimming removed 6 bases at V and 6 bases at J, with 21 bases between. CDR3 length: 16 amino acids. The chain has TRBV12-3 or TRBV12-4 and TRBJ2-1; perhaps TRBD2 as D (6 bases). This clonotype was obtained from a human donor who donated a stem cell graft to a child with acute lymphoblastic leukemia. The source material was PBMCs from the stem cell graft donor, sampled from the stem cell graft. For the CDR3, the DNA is TGTGCCAGCAGCAATCTAGGAGGGGCTCGGAGCAATGAGCAGTTCTTC. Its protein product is CASSNLGGARSNEQFF.